Following are 9 T cell receptor beta chains from one sample sequenced in a study of shared clonotypes between healthy human individuals. Profiling relied on immunoSEQ multiplex PCR, and the TCRdb table lists in-frame clones only, not all of them. Of roughly 1,100,000 clones in the sample, 65% to 75% were seen once. Input material: memory CD4+ T cells sorted from blood. As for subset: CD45RA-negative fraction. Source of these receptors: a man between 18 and 35 years old in good health.

The chain carries TRBV2 and TRBJ1-6; 7 bases are a match to TRBD1. Trimming took 6 bases from V and 9 from J; bases not matched to a gene: 8. Germline lookup yields CDR1 SNHLY and CDR2 FYNNEI. The CDR3 sequence is 14 residues long. The CDR3 nucleotides are TGTGCCAGCAGGGATCGACAGGGCGGTTCACCCCTCCACTTT. It encodes CASRDRQGGSPLHF.

This sequence joins TRBV28 and TRBJ1-5; TRBD1 is a possible D gene (5 bases). Germline V gene data show CDR1 as MDHEN and CDR2 as SYDVKM. Trimming removed 2 bases from V and 6 bases from J, with 17 bases in between. The CDR3 is 16 amino acids. Here the CDR3 DNA reads TGTGCCAGCAGTTTAGTTTCGGGGGGGGAGGCTCAGCCCCAGCATTTT. Translating gives CASSLVSGGEAQPQHF.

The J gene is TRBJ2-2, the V gene TRBV6-6; TRBD1 matches 10 bases. After removal of 4 bases from V and 7 bases from J, the junction contained 6 bases not matched to a gene. From germline, CDR1 is MNHNY and CDR2 SVGAGI (reference sequence). This CDR3 spans 15 amino acids. Written as DNA, the CDR3 is TGTGCCAGCAGTTCGACAGGGGGCGAGATCGGGGAGCTGTTTTTT. Residues: CASSSTGGEIGELFF.

Comment on this clone: Distinct nucleotide sequences in the sample also encode this CDR3. CDR3 DNA sequence: TGTGCCAGCAGACGGACAGGAGATCAGCCCCAGCATTTT. It specifies CASRRTGDQPQHF. This chain uses TRBV2 with TRBJ1-5, with TRBD1 matching over 7 bases. Trimming cost V 6 bases and J 5 bases; bases outside gene matches: 4. The CDR3 extends over 13 amino acids. In germline, CDR1 is SNHLY, CDR2 FYNNEI.

The chain employs TRBV28 and TRBJ1-1; D gene ambiguous. The CDR3 totals 12 residues. V lost 6 bases and J 11 bases, leaving 16 bases between the germline ends. Germline V gene data show CDR1 as MDHEN and CDR2 as SYDVKM. The CDR3 here is CASRPTSLLAFF. Written as DNA, the CDR3 is TGTGCCAGCAGACCAACATCTCTTCTTGCTTTCTTT.

This clone was detected a few times. Other DNA sequences within the sample encode an identical CDR3. The rearrangement uses TRBV5-1 and TRBJ1-3; no clear D. The CDR3 has 15 amino acids. The V and J ends lost 0 bases and 0 bases respectively, with 7 bases between them. From germline, CDR1 is SGHRS and CDR2 YFSETQ. The CDR3 DNA follows: TGCGCCAGCAGCTTGGTGGCAGGCTCTGGAAACACCATATATTTT. Its translation: CASSLVAGSGNTIYF. Based on the CDR3 plus reference TRBV5-1 and TRBJ1-3, the full variable domain is KAGVTQTPRYLIKTRGQQVTLSCSPISGHRSVSWYQQTPGQGLQFLFEYFSETQRNKGNFPGRFSGRQFSNSRSEMNVSTLELGDSALYLCASSLVAGSGNTIYFGEGSWLTVV.

The chain couples TRBV5-1 to TRBJ2-1, with D unresolved. CDR1 and CDR2 (germline): SGHRS, YFSETQ. This CDR3 spans 12 amino acids. Trimming removed 0 bases from V and 15 bases from J, with 13 bases in between. In DNA form, the CDR3 reads TGCGCCAGCAGCTTGGAGTCTGGGGTTCTGTTCTTC. This translates into CASSLESGVLFF.

The sample holds many counts of this clone. The chain employs TRBV30 and TRBJ2-7; 7 nucleotides line up with TRBD2. V shed 1 base, J shed 7 bases, and the junction held 13 bases outside the gene matches. Germline assignment: CDR1 GTSNPN and CDR2 SVGIG (reference sequence). The CDR3 extends over 15 amino acids. CDR3 amino acids: CAWSEPGLISWEQYF. The DNA for the CDR3 is TGTGCCTGGAGTGAGCCGGGACTAATTTCGTGGGAGCAGTACTTC.

The chain joins TRBV11-2 to TRBJ1-1, with D possibly being TRBD1 (5 bases). Germline V gene data show CDR1 as SGHAT and CDR2 as FQNNGV. Trimming pared 5 bases from V and 3 bases from J, leaving 22 bases between. This CDR3 has 17 amino acids. CDR3 in DNA: TGTGCCAGCAGCCCGCGGGGGGGAGGACGGGATGACACTGAAGCTTTCTTT. Its protein is CASSPRGGGRDDTEAFF.